This record looks at one T cell receptor (beta chain) sequence and its context. TCRdb used MiXCR to reprocess the RT-PCR reads, holding one entry per CDR3 protein. Here the sample spans fewer than 800,000 distinct CDR3 sequences, 12% to 15% being singletons. Trimming took 3 bases from V and 1 from J, leaving 11 bases between them. Germline CDR1 is SGHVS and CDR2 is FNYEAQ. This CDR3 contains 15 residues. V usage is TRBV7-6 and J usage is TRBJ2-3; possibly TRBD2 for D (6 bases). Specimen: memory CD4+ T cells from blood. The source is a female donor in good health, serving as a healthy control. The CDR3 sequence is CASSFGGTRTDTQYF. The CDR3 region has the DNA TGTGCCAGCAGCTTTGGCGGGACCCGCACAGATACGCAGTATTTT.